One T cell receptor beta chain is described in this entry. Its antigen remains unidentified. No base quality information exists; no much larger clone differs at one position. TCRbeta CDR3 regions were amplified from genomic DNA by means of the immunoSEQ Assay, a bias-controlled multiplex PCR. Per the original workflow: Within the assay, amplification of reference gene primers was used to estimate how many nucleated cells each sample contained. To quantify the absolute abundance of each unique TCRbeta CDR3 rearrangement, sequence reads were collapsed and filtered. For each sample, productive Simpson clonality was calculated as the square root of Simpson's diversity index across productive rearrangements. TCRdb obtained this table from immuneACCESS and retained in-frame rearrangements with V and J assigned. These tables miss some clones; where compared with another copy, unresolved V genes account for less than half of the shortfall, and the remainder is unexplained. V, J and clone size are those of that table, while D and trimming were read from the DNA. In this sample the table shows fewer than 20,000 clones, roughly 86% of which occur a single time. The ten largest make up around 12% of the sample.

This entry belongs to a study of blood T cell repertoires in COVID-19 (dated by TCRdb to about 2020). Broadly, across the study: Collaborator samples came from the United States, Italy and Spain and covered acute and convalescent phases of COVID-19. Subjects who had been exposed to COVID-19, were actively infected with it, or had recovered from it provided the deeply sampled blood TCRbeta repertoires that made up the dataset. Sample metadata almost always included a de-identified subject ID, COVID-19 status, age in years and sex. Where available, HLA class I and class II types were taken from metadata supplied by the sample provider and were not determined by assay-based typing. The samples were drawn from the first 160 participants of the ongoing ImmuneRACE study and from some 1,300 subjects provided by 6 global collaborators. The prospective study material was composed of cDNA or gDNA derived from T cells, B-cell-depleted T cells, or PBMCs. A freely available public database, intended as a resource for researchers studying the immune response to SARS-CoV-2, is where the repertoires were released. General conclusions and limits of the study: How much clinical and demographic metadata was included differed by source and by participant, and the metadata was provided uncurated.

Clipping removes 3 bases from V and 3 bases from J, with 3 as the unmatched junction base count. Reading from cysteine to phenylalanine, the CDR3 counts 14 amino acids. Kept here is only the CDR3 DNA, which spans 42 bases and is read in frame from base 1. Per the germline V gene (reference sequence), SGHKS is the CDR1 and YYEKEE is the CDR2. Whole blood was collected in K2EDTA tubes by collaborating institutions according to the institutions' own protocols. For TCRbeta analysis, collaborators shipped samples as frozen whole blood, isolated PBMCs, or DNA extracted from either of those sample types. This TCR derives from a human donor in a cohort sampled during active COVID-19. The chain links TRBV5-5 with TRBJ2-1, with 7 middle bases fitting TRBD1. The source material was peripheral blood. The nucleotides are TGTGCCAGCAGCTCCCAGGGGGACTACAATGAGCAGTTCTTC. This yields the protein CASSSQGDYNEQFF.